These 2 T cell receptor beta chains originate from one sample sequenced in a study of CD8 T cells in Susac syndrome. Random-hexamer reverse transcription was applied to roughly 0.5 to 1 ug RNA. One entry per CDR3 protein results from TCRdb running MiXCR on the immunoSEQ multiplex PCR reads. The sample records approximately 71,000 distinct CDR3 sequences, 96% being singletons. Material for sequencing was CD4+ T cells from PBMCs. The receptors derive from a human donor with multiple sclerosis.

V usage is TRBV20-1 and J usage is TRBJ1-1, with 7 bases aligning to TRBD1. In germline, CDR1 is DFQATT, CDR2 SNEGSKA (reference sequence). V shed 6 bases, J shed 4 bases, and the junction held 14 bases outside the gene matches. CDR3 size: 15 residues. The CDR3 spells CSAPQRQGGGTEAFF. DNA for the CDR3: TGCAGTGCCCCACAGAGACAGGGCGGTGGCACTGAAGCTTTCTTT.

This clonotype came up once. The chain is built from TRBV12-3 or TRBV12-4 and TRBJ2-7, with D unclear. The CDR3 consists of 12 residues. The V end lost 5 bases, the J end lost 9 bases, and 14 bases lay between the germline ends. The CDR3 DNA sequence: TGTGCCAGCAGTCCCCCGGGTAGTGGGCAGTACTTC. This translates into CASSPPGSGQYF.